This T cell receptor beta chain comes out of a study of blood T cell repertoires in COVID-19. The CDR3 is 14 residues long. CDR1 is SNHLY and CDR2 is FYNNEI in the germline V gene. The V end lost 2 bases, the J end lost 5 bases, and 10 bases lay between the germline ends. Data came from immunoSEQ multiplex PCR; TCRdb stores just in-frame clones and leaves some out. Of about 180,000 clones detected, 86% appear once; the ten largest clones hold roughly 2.9%. The sequenced material came from peripheral blood. This rearrangement joins TRBV2 to TRBJ1-5; a possible D gene is TRBD1 (6 bases). The receptor was isolated from a woman aged 25 to 39 with active or convalescent COVID-19. CDR3 amino acids: CASSEWTVDQPQHF. The CDR3 DNA reads as TGTGCCAGCAGTGAATGGACAGTTGATCAGCCCCAGCATTTT.